This T cell receptor (beta chain) appears in the sequencing data of a study of blood T cell repertoires in COVID-19. About the research overall: The analysed material was cDNA or gDNA that came from T cells, B-cell-depleted T cells, or PBMCs.

This clone was seen more than once but under ten times. Authors' data handling: Using reference gene primer amplification, nucleated cell counts were estimated. Generated by immunoSEQ multiplex PCR, the TCRdb table keeps only in-frame clones and is missing some. V and J calls and clone size are copied from that table; D and trimming were computed from the DNA. The table includes roughly 150,000 clones, over 70% detected once. J was trimmed by 5 bases and V by 3 bases; bases with no gene match: 4. This CDR3 region has 14 residues. Germline V gene sequence: CDR1 ENHRY, CDR2 SYGVKD. The chain carries TRBV10-3 and TRBJ2-3, with TRBD2 identical over 8 bases. This TCR derives from a man in his 70s with acute or convalescent COVID-19. Sequenced input: peripheral blood. The CDR3: CAISDSGSEDTQYF. In nucleotides, the CDR3 is TGTGCCATCAGTGACAGCGGGAGTGAAGATACGCAGTATTTT.